Below are 30 T cell receptor beta chains sequenced from a single sample in a study of CD8 T cells in ankylosing spondylitis. General study points: Characteristic of ankylosing spondylitis blood, it appeared, was a TCR beta motif comprising several highly homologous variants.

Each CDR3 protein is one row after TCRdb ran MiXCR on the 5' RACE reads. The table lists more than 250,000 distinct CDR3 sequences, 8% of them singletons. Which antigens these TCRs recognize remains unknown. Material for sequencing was blood, either unsorted or a sorted T cell fraction (not recorded which). All receptors come from a male donor with ankylosing spondylitis.

In its sample, this clonotype was seen a few times. The rearrangement links TRBV27 to TRBJ2-7, with D unclear. V gave up 0 bases and J gave up 5 bases, with 8 bases separating them. CDR1 and CDR2 from the germline V gene are MNHEY and SMNVEV (reference sequence). The CDR3 is made up of 13 amino acids. DNA of the CDR3: TGTGCCAGCAGTTTATCGACGGCAGACGAGCAGTACTTC. This sequence encodes CASSLSTADEQYF.

For the CDR3, the DNA is TGTGCCAGCAGCCTCGTGGGACAGGGAGGTTTTCATCAGCCCCAGCATTTT. The encoded protein is CASSLVGQGGFHQPQHF. The rearrangement joins TRBV28 to TRBJ1-5, with 9 nucleotides matching TRBD1. The germline V gene encodes CDR1 MDHEN and CDR2 SYDVKM. The CDR3 spans 17 residues. V lost 6 bases and J lost 5; bases outside the gene matches: 14.

Remarks on this clonotype: This may come from a read error, since a much larger clone is one base off. The chain carries TRBV5-1 and TRBJ1-2; D unresolved. The CDR3 sequence is 14 residues long. V was cut by 1 base and J by 8 bases, with 15 bases left in between. The germline gives CDR1 SGHRS, CDR2 YFSETQ. Written as DNA, the CDR3 is TGCGCCAGCAGCTTGCAAGGACGAAGTTGGGGCTACACCTTC. It codes for CASSLQGRSWGYTF.

This clonotype was observed many times. The chain combines TRBV29-1 with TRBJ2-1, with D hard to call. This CDR3 region has 13 residues. The germline V and J ends were trimmed by 2 bases and 7 bases, with 12 bases remaining between them. The germline CDR1 and CDR2 sequences are SQVTM and ANQGSEA. CDR3 sequence: CSVETTTPNEQFF. CDR3 DNA: TGCAGCGTTGAAACGACCACGCCGAATGAGCAGTTCTTC.

The V call is TRBV20-1, the J call TRBJ1-6, with D perhaps TRBD1 (5 bases). The CDR3 is 17 amino acids. The ends were cut back, 1 base at V and 3 bases at J, with 16 bases in the middle. Per germline, CDR1 DFQATT and CDR2 SNEGSKA (reference sequence). For the CDR3, the DNA is TGCAGTGCTAGAGTTGTTGGGGACGGAGACTATAATTCACCCCTCCACTTT. This gives the protein CSARVVGDGDYNSPLHF.

The chain uses TRBV29-1 and TRBJ2-1, with 10 bases matching TRBD2. This CDR3 contains 14 residues. The V gene's germline CDR1 is SQVTM and CDR2 ANQGSEA. The V gene end was trimmed by 3 bases and the J gene end by 5 bases; junction bases not matched to a gene: 4. CDR3 sequence: CSVDTSGIDNEQFF. Here the CDR3 DNA reads TGCAGCGTTGATACTAGCGGGATCGACAATGAGCAGTTCTTC.

As DNA, the CDR3 is TGTGCCAGCAGTTACTCGTTTCTAGCGGGACTTGGAACGGGCACCGGGGAGCTGTTTTTT. Encoded protein: CASSYSFLAGLGTGTGELFF. This chain links TRBV6-2 or TRBV6-3 with TRBJ2-2, with 9 bases aligning to TRBD2. The germline gives CDR1 MNHEY, CDR2 SVGEGT. The CDR3 loop spans 20 amino acids. J lost 4 bases, V lost 0 bases, and 15 bases had no gene match.

This clonotype occurred a few times. The rearrangement links TRBV9 to TRBJ1-2; 12 nucleotides match TRBD1. The CDR3 consists of 15 residues. Germline CDR1 and CDR2: SGDLS and YYNGEE. The V gene end was trimmed by 4 bases and the J gene end by 6 bases; junction bases not matched to a gene: 7. The CDR3 loop reads CASSTWDRGLDGYTF. The CDR3 bases are TGTGCCAGCAGCACTTGGGACAGGGGGCTCGATGGCTACACCTTC.

This clonotype was seen a few times. The rearrangement joins TRBV4-2 to TRBJ2-7; D ambiguous. In germline, CDR1 is LGHNA, CDR2 YNFKEQ. This CDR3 has 15 residues. V gave up 3 bases and J gave up 2 bases, with 14 bases separating them. This chain's CDR3 is CASSHFWGSPYEQYF. CDR3 coding DNA: TGTGCCAGCAGCCACTTCTGGGGATCACCCTACGAGCAGTACTTC.

The V and J genes are TRBV14 and TRBJ1-6, with a possible D match to TRBD1 (5 bases). Germline V gene data show CDR1 as SGHDN and CDR2 as FVKESK. V was cut by 0 bases and J by 9 bases, with 12 bases left in between. This CDR3 region has 15 residues. The CDR3 nucleotides are TGTGCCAGCAGCCAAGATCGGGGGTTTATTTCACCCCTCCACTTT. Translation gives CASSQDRGFISPLHF. The whole variable domain, filled in from reference TRBV14 and TRBJ1-6, reads EAGVTQFPSHSVIEKGQTVTLRCDPISGHDNLYWYRRVMGKEIKFLLHFVKESKQDESGMPNNRFLAERTGGTYSTLKVQPAELEDSGVYFCASSQDRGFISPLHFGNGTRLTVT.

This rearrangement joins TRBV6-1 to TRBJ1-5; no firm D call. The germline V gene has CDR1 MNHNS and CDR2 SASEGT. The CDR3 consists of 15 residues. Trimming left V 3 bases short and J 3 bases short, with 12 bases between. DNA for the CDR3: TGTGCCAGCAGTGACGTAGGAGGTCCCAATCAGCCCCAGCATTTT. Its protein is CASSDVGGPNQPQHF.

The CDR3 DNA sequence: TGCGCCAGCAGCCAAGATCGTAGCGGGGGGATGAACACTGAAGCTTTCTTT. Protein sequence: CASSQDRSGGMNTEAFF. The chain employs TRBV4-1 and TRBJ1-1; D possibly corresponds to TRBD1 (5 bases). V lost 0 bases and J 0 bases, leaving 14 bases between the germline ends. There are 17 residues in the CDR3. Germline CDR1 reads MGHRA; CDR2 reads YSYEKL.

This chain uses TRBV18 with TRBJ2-1; D is possibly TRBD2 (6 bases). V lost 6 bases, J lost 7 bases, and 10 bases lay in between. Germline V gene sequence: CDR1 KGHSH, CDR2 LQKENI. The CDR3 extends over 12 amino acids. The CDR3 is CASSTSSNEQFF. The CDR3 bases are TGTGCCAGCTCGACTAGTTCTAATGAGCAGTTCTTC.

This clonotype has ten or more counts. This sequence joins TRBV29-1 and TRBJ2-1; no definite D call. CDR3 size: 14 residues. CDR1 is SQVTM and CDR2 is ANQGSEA in the germline V gene. V dropped 8 bases and J dropped 9 bases, with 23 bases sitting between them. Written as DNA, the CDR3 is TGCAGCACATCGGATCCCTCAAGGATGGGTGAGCAGTTCTTC. It encodes CSTSDPSRMGEQFF.

This clonotype was counted many times. This sequence joins TRBV11-2 and TRBJ1-6, with unresolved D. Trimming removed 1 base at V and 8 bases at J, with 12 bases between. CDR3 length: 15 amino acids. Germline V gene data show CDR1 as SGHAT and CDR2 as FQNNGV. In DNA, the CDR3 is TGTGCCAGCAGCTTAGGGCCCCCGACGGATTCACCCCTCCACTTT. Protein: CASSLGPPTDSPLHF.

This clonotype was counted many times. The V call is TRBV5-1, the J call TRBJ2-1; 9 bases agree with TRBD2. With V trimmed by 2 bases and J by 6 bases, 9 bases remained unmatched. Germline values: CDR1 SGHRS, CDR2 YFSETQ. The CDR3 has 16 residues. CDR3 nucleotide sequence: TGCGCCAGCAGCTTAGTCGTAGCGGGAGTTAGCAATGAGCAGTTCTTC. Amino acids: CASSLVVAGVSNEQFF.

This chain uses TRBV19 with TRBJ2-7, with unresolved D. In germline, CDR1 is LNHDA, CDR2 SQIVND (reference sequence). Trimming left V 0 bases short and J 4 bases short, with 13 bases between. The length of the CDR3 is 15 residues. CDR3 DNA: TGTGCCAGTAGTATAGATCTCGGGCTGTCTTACGAGCAGTACTTC. Its protein product is CASSIDLGLSYEQYF.

The chain recombines TRBV20-1 with TRBJ2-5; TRBD2 agrees at 8 bases. Trimming at V came to 6 bases and at J to 5 bases, leaving 11 bases not matched to a gene. The CDR3 loop spans 14 amino acids. Germline V gives CDR1 DFQATT, CDR2 SNEGSKA (reference sequence). CDR3 coding DNA: TGCAGTGCCCCATCGGGAGGGTTTCGGGAGACCCAGTACTTC. As protein: CSAPSGGFRETQYF.

The chain employs TRBV7-6 and TRBJ1-1; TRBD1 agrees at 7 bases. CDR3 length equals 14 residues. Losses at the gene ends were 4 bases for V and 0 bases for J; bases not matched to a gene: 2. Looked up from germline, CDR1 is SGHVS and CDR2 is FNYEAQ. The CDR3 reads CASSWGQMNTEAFF. The CDR3 DNA follows: TGTGCCAGCAGCTGGGGACAGATGAACACTGAAGCTTTCTTT.

The genes are TRBV20-1 and TRBJ2-1; the match to TRBD1 covers 7 bases. Unmatched junction bases numbered 6, after V lost 5 bases and J lost 5 bases. The CDR3 is made up of 13 amino acids. Germline-derived CDR1 and CDR2 are DFQATT and SNEGSKA (reference sequence). Here the CDR3 reads CSAPPQGDNEQFF. CDR3 in DNA: TGCAGTGCTCCGCCCCAGGGGGACAATGAGCAGTTCTTC.

This clonotype was counted at least ten times. The rearrangement uses TRBV14 and TRBJ2-2; 7 bases map to TRBD1. Germline V gene data show CDR1 as SGHDN and CDR2 as FVKESK. This CDR3 contains 15 residues. V was clipped by 0 bases and J by 7 bases; unmatched bases: 5. The CDR3 DNA is TGTGCCAGCAGCCAAGATGGCAGGGGGTTCGGGGAGCTGTTTTTT. Encoded protein: CASSQDGRGFGELFF.

This clonotype has only a few counts. The V gene is TRBV10-3, the J gene TRBJ2-2; 7 nucleotides align to TRBD1. With V trimmed by 0 bases and J by 4 bases, 5 bases remained unmatched. Germline assignment: CDR1 ENHRY and CDR2 SYGVKD. The length of the CDR3 is 16 residues. The CDR3 reads CAISESATGSTGELFF. CDR3 nucleotide sequence: TGTGCCATCAGTGAGTCAGCGACAGGGAGCACCGGGGAGCTGTTTTTT.

This clonotype was found many times. V usage is TRBV3-1 and J usage is TRBJ2-7, with a tentative D call TRBD2 (5 bases). Trimming stripped 4 bases from V and 6 bases from J, with 10 bases between. The CDR3 contains 12 residues. CDR1 is LGHDT, CDR2 YNNKEL, per germline (reference sequence). The CDR3 here is CASSPLGSEQYF. Here the CDR3 DNA reads TGTGCCAGCAGCCCACTAGGGAGCGAGCAGTACTTC.

This clonotype was seen once. A much larger clone is a single base away; this may be a read error. J is TRBJ2-1 and V is TRBV7-2, with 7 bases fitting TRBD2. Germline lookup yields CDR1 SGHTA and CDR2 FQGNSA. The CDR3 loop spans 15 amino acids. The CDR3 loop reads CANSLSSGGFNEQFF. In DNA form, the CDR3 reads TGTGCCAACAGCTTATCTTCGGGGGGTTTCAATGAGCAGTTCTTC.

Many counts were recorded for this clonotype. The chain combines TRBV5-6 with TRBJ2-1; D not resolved. V dropped 2 bases and J dropped 4 bases, with 16 bases sitting between them. Germline-derived CDR1 and CDR2 are SGHDT and YYEEEE. The CDR3 loop spans 16 amino acids. CDR3 in amino acids: CASSLFLMAKYNEQFF. The CDR3 DNA follows: TGTGCCAGCAGCTTATTCCTGATGGCGAAATACAATGAGCAGTTCTTC.

The genes are TRBV7-2 and TRBJ2-7; 9 bases are a match to TRBD2. The CDR3 consists of 15 residues. Losses at the gene ends were 8 bases for V and 3 bases for J; bases not matched to a gene: 11. Germline CDR1 SGHTA, CDR2 FQGNSA. The CDR3, as DNA: TGTGCCAGCGGGAAGGGACTAGCTAAGATCTACGAGCAGTACTTC. It specifies CASGKGLAKIYEQYF.

This clonotype was observed at least ten times. This chain joins TRBV6-1 and TRBJ2-3; 9 positions match TRBD2. This CDR3 has 14 residues. CDR1 and CDR2 from the germline V gene are MNHNS and SASEGT. V gave up 11 bases and J gave up 0 bases; unmatched junction bases: 6. This CDR3 reads CAGRLAVSTDTQYF. DNA for the CDR3: TGTGCCGGCCGACTAGCGGTTAGCACAGATACGCAGTATTTT.

The chain employs TRBV9 and TRBJ2-7; D perhaps matches TRBD2 (5 bases). The CDR3 extends over 15 amino acids. The V and J ends lost 3 bases and 5 bases respectively, with 18 bases between them. Germline CDR1 is SGDLS and CDR2 is YYNGEE. The CDR3 DNA is TGTGCCAGCAGCGCTCTGGGAGTATCTATCCACGAGCAGTACTTC. Its translation is CASSALGVSIHEQYF.

V gene TRBV29-1 combines with J gene TRBJ2-2; D ambiguous. From germline, CDR1 is SQVTM and CDR2 ANQGSEA. Trimming removed 3 bases from V and 5 bases from J, with 4 bases in between. The CDR3 runs 11 residues. The CDR3 DNA reads TGCAGCGTTGATCAGACCGGGGAGCTGTTTTTT. Translation: CSVDQTGELFF.

The V call is TRBV5-1, the J call TRBJ2-3; 7 bases line up with TRBD1. Germline V gene data show CDR1 as SGHRS and CDR2 as YFSETQ. The CDR3 runs to 14 residues. J was trimmed by 4 bases and V by 0 bases; bases with no gene match: 2. DNA of the CDR3: TGCGCCAGCAGCTTGGAAGGGACAGCAGATACGCAGTATTTT. As protein: CASSLEGTADTQYF.